This note documents a single T cell receptor beta chain sequence. This sample stems from a study of shared clonotypes between healthy human individuals. Study information: CD4 naive cells filled three plates per donor, CD4 memory three, CD8 naive two and CD8 memory one.

There are 16 residues in the CDR3. CDR1 MNHEY and CDR2 SMNVEV come from the germline V gene (reference sequence). The V and J ends lost 5 bases and 5 bases respectively, with 18 bases between them. Both CD45RO+ cells and CCR7-negative CD45RA+ TemRA cells were combined to make up CD8 memory. Genomic DNA belonging to each subset was distributed in equal measure over several immunoSEQ plates. Replicate PCRs from sorted subsets contained 200 ng DNA, which is tens of thousands of T cell genomes. Some clones are missing from TCRdb's copy, which holds only in-frame ones; the method was immunoSEQ multiplex PCR. Altogether over 95,000 clones are present, around 68% being singletons, with the ten largest covering about a quarter.

This chain links TRBV27 with TRBJ2-2; possibly TRBD2 for D (6 bases). Sequences were obtained from memory CD8+ T cells sorted from blood. Documented subset: CD45RO+ cells pooled with CCR7-negative TemRA cells. The source of this sequence is a woman aged 25 to 39 in good health. The CDR3 here is CASSLKGRERTGELFF. The CDR3 nucleotides are TGTGCCAGCAGTCTCAAAGGGCGGGAACGAACCGGGGAGCTGTTTTTT.